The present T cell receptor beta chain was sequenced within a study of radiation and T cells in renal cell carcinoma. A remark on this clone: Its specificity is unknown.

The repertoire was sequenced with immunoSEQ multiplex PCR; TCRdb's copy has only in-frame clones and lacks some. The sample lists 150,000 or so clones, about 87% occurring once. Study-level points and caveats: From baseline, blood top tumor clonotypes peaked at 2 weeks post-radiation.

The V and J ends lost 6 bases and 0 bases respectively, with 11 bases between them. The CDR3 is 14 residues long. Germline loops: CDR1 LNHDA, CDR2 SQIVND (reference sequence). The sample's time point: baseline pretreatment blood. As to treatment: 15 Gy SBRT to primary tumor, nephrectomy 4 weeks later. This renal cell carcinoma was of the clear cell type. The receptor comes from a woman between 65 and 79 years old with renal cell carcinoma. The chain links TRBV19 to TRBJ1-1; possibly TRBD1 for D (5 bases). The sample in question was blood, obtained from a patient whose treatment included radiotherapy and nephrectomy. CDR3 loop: CASSAGGVNTEAFF. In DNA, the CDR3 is TGTGCCAGTAGCGCCGGGGGGGTGAACACTGAAGCTTTCTTT.